The sequence of this T cell receptor (beta chain) was determined in a study of T cell repertoires in cytomegalovirus infection (dated by TCRdb to about 2019). Some background on the complete study: The HLA type of each donor mattered for the analysis, because public TCR beta signatures pointed to carriage of CMV infection along with the matching HLA type.

The investigation overall reported the following: In both this cohort and an independent roughly 350-donor cohort, the cumulative frequency of public TCR beta family members distinguished carriers of CMV infection plus the relevant HLA type. In the ex vivo response, HLA-C-restricted CMV-specific TCR beta clonotypes were dominant, and in two of eight donors the single most frequent clonotype came from this HLA-C-restricted group.

Concerning this clonotype: Its antigen has not been determined. No per-base quality is available; no much larger clone lies one base away.

The CDR3 spans 13 residues, from the cysteine through the phenylalanine. Only the CDR3 part of the read is kept: 39 bases, read in frame from the first base. The CDR1 and CDR2 encoded by the germline V gene (reference sequence) are SEHNR and FQNEAQ. Trimming at the junction amounts to 5 bases on V and 10 bases on J, and the germline ends lie 15 bases apart. Sequencing instrument: Illumina HiSeq 1500. Starting from the raw public reads, TCRdb applied fastp trimming at Q25, assembled clones with MiXCR and retained in-frame beta chains. Rows are combined by CDR3 protein, so each entry shows the most common genes and DNA. The sample table holds over 150,000 distinct CDR3 sequences, of which roughly 15% were seen once. The biggest ten clones account for approximately 25% of the sample.

The TCR comes from a human donor in good health (CMV status not recorded). Some clones in this sample may be carry-over from other donors' samples. Sequenced input: CD8+ T cells from PBMCs. The chain is assembled from TRBV7-9 and TRBJ2-1, with the D assignment possibly TRBD1 or TRBD2, given 5 matching bases for each. The base sequence is TGTGCCAGCAGCGGGGACCCTCCCAGGGAGCAGTTCTTC. Its protein is CASSGDPPREQFF.